The source of this TCR beta chain is a study of shared clonotypes between healthy human individuals. About the study: Samples came from a couple of female and a few male donors aged 18 to 49.

V shed 2 bases and J shed 5 bases, with 10 bases lying between them. The CDR3 has 13 residues. Germline V gives CDR1 SGHRS, CDR2 YFSETQ. Genomic DNA for unsorted samples, which was extracted with the QIAamp DNA Blood Mini kit, came from about 90 million PBMCs. The authors split each subset's genomic DNA evenly across several immunoSEQ plates. In replicate PCRs of unsorted PBMC, around 310 ng DNA, around 33,000 T cell genomes, was used. Measured with immunoSEQ multiplex PCR; TCRdb has only the in-frame clones, and not every one. The table lists approximately 500,000 clones, around 79% of them singletons, with approximately 12% in the top ten.

V usage is TRBV5-1 and J usage is TRBJ1-2; weak D call: TRBD1 (6 bases). This receptor was obtained from a woman in her 40s in good health. Some clones in this sample may be carry-over from other donors' samples. The specimen sequenced was PBMCs. The CDR3 sequence: CASSLETGYGYTF. CDR3 nucleotides: TGCGCCAGCAGCTTAGAGACAGGTTATGGCTACACCTTC.